The source of this T cell receptor (beta chain) is a study of T cell responses to AZD1222 COVID-19 vaccine. At the level of the study: Whether given at about 4 or about 12 weeks, second doses were pooled.

TCRdb's copy holds only in-frame clones and misses some; the assay was immunoSEQ multiplex PCR. The sample holds approximately 120,000 clones, 87% seen once. The CDR3 is made up of 16 amino acids. Losses at the gene ends were 6 bases for V and 1 base for J; bases not matched to a gene: 12. Germline lookup yields CDR1 MNHEY and CDR2 SMNVEV (reference sequence). Note on this clone: What it binds is unknown.

General observations from the study: Without day 14 samples, only post-peak T cell repertoires were studied.

The material sequenced was peripheral blood, taken on day 0 of AZD1222 vaccination. V is TRBV27 and J is TRBJ2-7; 7 bases are shared with TRBD1. The clonotype originates from an adult in good health. CDR3 sequence reads: CASSPVIDRVSYEQYF. As DNA, the CDR3 is TGTGCCAGCAGCCCCGTCATCGACAGGGTATCCTACGAGCAGTACTTC.